This T cell receptor beta chain was sequenced during a study of T cells after yellow fever vaccination. Points from the study as a whole: Post-booster reappearance was seen for most primary-vaccination clones (nearly 97% CD4, 85% to 90% CD8).

5'RACE template switching produced TCR cDNA carrying a universal primer site and UMIs. Via MiXCR, TCRdb re-called the 5' RACE reads, giving one row per CDR3 protein. The table shows some 160,000 distinct CDR3 sequences, with more than 5.5% occurring only once. With V trimmed by 1 base and J by 5 bases, 4 bases remained unmatched. Germline V CDR1 and CDR2: SGHRS, YFSETQ. This CDR3 has 15 amino acids. There are many counts of this clonotype. Its antigen is currently unknown. This chain connects TRBV5-1 to TRBJ2-3; 10 nucleotides match TRBD1. The material sequenced was CD4+ T cells sorted from PBMCs, taken about 5 days after the first yellow fever vaccination. This TCR came from a man aged 18 to 29 who received the YFV17D yellow fever vaccine. The CDR3 spells CASSLWGQGRDTQYF. CDR3 DNA: TGCGCCAGCAGCTTGTGGGGACAGGGGAGAGATACGCAGTATTTT.